The sequence of this T cell receptor (beta chain) was determined in a study of T cells in Graves' hyperthyroidism and ophthalmopathy. Regarding the study as a whole: Stable hyperthyroidism and ophthalmopathy were separated using 13 V-J signatures.

CDR3 length: 12 amino acids. V gave up 4 bases and J gave up 6 bases, with 8 bases separating them. Germline CDR1 reads SGHRS; CDR2 reads YFSETQ. No progression to ophthalmopathy during 18 months of follow-up defined stable disease. This clonotype was counted many times. What it binds is unknown. TCR beta CDR3 region amplification was performed from RNA transcripts. The HTBI primer set served for first-round RT-PCR of the TCR CDR3. TCRdb re-derived calls from the multiplex PCR reads in MiXCR, one entry per CDR3 protein. The sample carries some 760,000 distinct CDR3 sequences, approximately 15% recorded once.

The sample comprised blood. The chain combines TRBV5-1 with TRBJ2-1; D is unresolved. The TCR originated in a woman aged 18-29 years with Graves' hyperthyroidism. The CDR3 loop reads CASSVGVNEQFF. CDR3 nucleotide sequence: TGCGCCAGCAGCGTGGGCGTCAATGAGCAGTTCTTC. Full variable domain (missing parts from reference TRBV5-1 and TRBJ2-1): KAGVTQTPRYLIKTRGQQVTLSCSPISGHRSVSWYQQTPGQGLQFLFEYFSETQRNKGNFPGRFSGRQFSNSRSEMNVSTLELGDSALYLCASSVGVNEQFFGPGTRLTVL.